This T cell receptor (beta chain) was documented in a study of neurological immune-mediated disorders. As for the cDNA, it was generated by 5'RACE with 10-nucleotide random UMIs. TCRdb passed the 5' RACE reads through MiXCR, listing each CDR3 protein once. The profile covers approximately 26,000 distinct CDR3 sequences, with less than 2.5% appearing a single time and 2.3% taken by the ten largest. Regarding the study as a whole: Sharing of CDR3 amino acid sequences among expanded clones across subjects was absent, suggesting private repertoires in all groups.

The V and J ends lost 1 base and 4 bases respectively, with 4 bases between them. The CDR3 totals 12 residues. This clonotype came up many times. Its antigen is currently unknown. PBMCs numbering 2 million and stored at -80 C yielded the unsorted libraries. The sequenced material came from PBMCs. V gene TRBV12-3 or TRBV12-4 combines with J gene TRBJ1-2; D unresolved. The origin of this receptor is a woman aged 50 to 65 with multiple sclerosis. The CDR3 protein is CASSLGSYGYTF. CDR3 nucleotide sequence: TGTGCCAGCAGTTTAGGGTCCTATGGCTACACCTTC.